This record concerns one TCR beta chain sequence. The TCR beta CDR3 regions underwent amplification using RNA transcripts as the source. RT-PCR in the first round (using the HTBI primer set) targeted the TCR CDR3. From the multiplex PCR reads, TCRdb called clonotypes with MiXCR, one entry per CDR3 protein. This table has approximately 480,000 distinct CDR3 sequences, less than 25% appearing once. This sample was taken from a study of T cells in Graves' hyperthyroidism and ophthalmopathy. Patients counted as stable if ophthalmopathy did not develop within 18 months. The hyperthyroidism patients had all been newly diagnosed, and their disease duration was under 2 months. Their ages ranged from 18 to 65 years. Uncontrolled infection, other autoimmune disease, pregnancy and lactation each barred patients from inclusion. The specimen was blood. This clonotype was sampled from a man aged 18 to 30 with Graves' hyperthyroidism.

Here the CDR3 reads CASSYQTGYGYTF. The CDR3 bases are TGTGCCAGCAGTTACCAGACAGGCTATGGCTACACCTTC. This sequence joins TRBV6-2 or TRBV6-3 and TRBJ1-2; TRBD1 might be the D (6 bases). The CDR3 sequence is 13 residues long. V shed 2 bases and J shed 4 bases, with 8 bases lying between them. Germline assignment: CDR1 MNHEY and CDR2 SVGEGT.